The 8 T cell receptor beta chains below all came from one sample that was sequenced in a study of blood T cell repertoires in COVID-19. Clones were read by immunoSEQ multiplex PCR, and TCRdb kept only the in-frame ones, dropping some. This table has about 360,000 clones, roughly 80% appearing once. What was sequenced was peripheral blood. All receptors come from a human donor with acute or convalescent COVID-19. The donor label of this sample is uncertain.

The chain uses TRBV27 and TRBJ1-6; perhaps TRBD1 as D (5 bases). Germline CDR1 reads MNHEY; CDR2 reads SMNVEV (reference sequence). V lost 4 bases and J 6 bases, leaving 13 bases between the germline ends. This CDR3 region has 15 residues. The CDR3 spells CASSWGTGSNSPLHF. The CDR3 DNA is TGTGCCAGCAGTTGGGGGACCGGGAGTAATTCACCCCTCCACTTT.

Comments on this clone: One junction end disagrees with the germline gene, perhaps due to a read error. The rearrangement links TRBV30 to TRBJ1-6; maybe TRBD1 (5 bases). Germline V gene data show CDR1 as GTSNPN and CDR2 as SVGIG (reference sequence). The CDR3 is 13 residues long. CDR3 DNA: TGTGCCGGGAGGCAGGGCTATAATTCACCCCTCCACTTT. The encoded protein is CAGRQGYNSPLHF.

The CDR3 DNA is TGTGCCAGTAGTATTGGGGCAGGGGACCGCTTTAGGGAGACCCAGTACTTC. It yields the protein CASSIGAGDRFRETQYF. The chain combines TRBV19 with TRBJ2-5; tentatively, D is TRBD1 (6 bases). V was shortened by 3 bases and J by 5 bases, with 22 bases between the two germline ends. CDR1 is LNHDA, CDR2 SQIVND, per germline (reference sequence). The CDR3 sequence is 17 residues long.

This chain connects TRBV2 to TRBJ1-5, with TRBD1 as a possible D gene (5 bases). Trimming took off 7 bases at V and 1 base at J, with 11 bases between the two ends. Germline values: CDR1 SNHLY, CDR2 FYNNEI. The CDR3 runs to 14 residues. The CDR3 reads CASNAGGSNQPQHF. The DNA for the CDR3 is TGTGCCAGCAACGCCGGGGGAAGCAATCAGCCCCAGCATTTT.

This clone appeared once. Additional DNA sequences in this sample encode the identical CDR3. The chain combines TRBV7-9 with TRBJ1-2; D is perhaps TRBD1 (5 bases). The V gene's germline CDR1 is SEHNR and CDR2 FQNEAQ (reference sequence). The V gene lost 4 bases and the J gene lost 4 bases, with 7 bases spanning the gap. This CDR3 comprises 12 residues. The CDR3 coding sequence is TGTGCCAGCAGCTCCCAGGGCTATGGCTACACCTTC. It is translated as CASSSQGYGYTF. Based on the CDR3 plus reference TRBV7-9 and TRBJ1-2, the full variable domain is DTGVSQNPRHKITKRGQNVTFRCDPISEHNRLYWYRQTLGQGPEFLTYFQNEAQLEKSRLLSDRFSAERPKGSFSTLEIQRTEQGDSAMYLCASSSQGYGYTFGSGTRLTVV.

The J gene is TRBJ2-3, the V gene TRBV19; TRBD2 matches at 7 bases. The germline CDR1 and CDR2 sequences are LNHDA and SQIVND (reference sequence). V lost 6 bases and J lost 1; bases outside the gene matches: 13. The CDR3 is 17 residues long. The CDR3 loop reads CASSTISSGVRTDTQYF. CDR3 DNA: TGTGCCAGTAGCACGATCTCTAGCGGCGTGCGCACAGATACGCAGTATTTT. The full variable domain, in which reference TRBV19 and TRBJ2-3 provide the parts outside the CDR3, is DGGITQSPKYLFRKEGQNVTLSCEQNLNHDAMYWYRQDPGQGLRLIYYSQIVNDFQKGDIAEGYSVSREKKESFPLTVTSAQKNPTAFYLCASSTISSGVRTDTQYFGPGTRLTVL.

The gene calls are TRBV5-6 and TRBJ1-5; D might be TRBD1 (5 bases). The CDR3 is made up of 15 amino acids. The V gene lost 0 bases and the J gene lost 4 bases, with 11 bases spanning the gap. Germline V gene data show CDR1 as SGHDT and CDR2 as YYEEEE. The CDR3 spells CASSLGPGKNQPQHF. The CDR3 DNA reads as TGTGCCAGCAGCTTGGGCCCAGGGAAGAATCAGCCCCAGCATTTT.

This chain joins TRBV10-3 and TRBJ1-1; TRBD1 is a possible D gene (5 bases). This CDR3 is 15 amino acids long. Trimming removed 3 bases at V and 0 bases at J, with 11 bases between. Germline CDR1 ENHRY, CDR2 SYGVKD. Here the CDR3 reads CAISDSAGLNTEAFF. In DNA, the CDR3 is TGTGCCATCAGTGATAGTGCAGGGCTGAACACTGAAGCTTTCTTT.